Listed here are 5 T cell receptor beta chains from one sample, sequenced in a study of Ad26.COV2.S vaccination and SARS-CoV-2 variants. Treatment in this sample: approximately 18 received Ad26.COV2.S at low or high dose, single or two shots; about 5 received placebo; per-sample allocation not given. Collection of the samples took place on day 63 after the first injection of vaccine or placebo. Profiling relied on immunoSEQ multiplex PCR, and the TCRdb table lists in-frame clones only, not all of them. The table includes 350,000 to 400,000 clones, more than 85% detected once. This sample comprised peripheral blood, obtained in a trial of Ad26.COV2.S vaccine versus placebo. The receptors shown here come from a person between 18 and 65 years old who received the Ad26.COV2.S COVID-19 vaccine or a placebo.

The V gene is TRBV6-5, the J gene TRBJ2-3; D not resolved. Trimming cost V 2 bases and J 2 bases, with 11 bases left between them. The CDR3 runs 15 residues. Germline lookup yields CDR1 MNHEY and CDR2 SVGAGI. The CDR3 DNA sequence: TGTGCCAGCAGTTACACCTCGACCGCCACAGATACGCAGTATTTT. This translates into CASSYTSTATDTQYF.

The chain couples TRBV9 to TRBJ1-5; D is perhaps TRBD1 (5 bases). There are 15 residues in the CDR3. V was pared by 0 bases and J by 6 bases, with 13 bases between. The V gene's germline CDR1 is SGDLS and CDR2 YYNGEE. Written as DNA, the CDR3 is TGTGCCAGCAGCGTAGGGCCGGGACCGGGTCAGCCCCAGCATTTT. It translates to CASSVGPGPGQPQHF.

The V and J genes are TRBV19 and TRBJ2-6; 10 bases are a match to TRBD1. Trimming removed 6 bases from V and 0 bases from J; junction bases left unmatched: 11. Germline V lookup: CDR1 LNHDA, CDR2 SQIVND (reference sequence). The CDR3 spans 19 residues. The chain's CDR3 is CASRGGGTGDLSGANVLTF. In DNA form, the CDR3 reads TGTGCCAGTAGAGGAGGTGGGACAGGGGACCTCTCTGGGGCCAACGTCCTGACTTTC.

The table lists this clone with a count of one. V gene TRBV5-4 combines with J gene TRBJ2-3, with 10 bases lining up with TRBD2. Losses at the gene ends were 3 bases for V and 0 bases for J; bases not matched to a gene: 7. The CDR3 has 17 residues. Germline-derived CDR1 and CDR2 are SGHNT and YYREEE (reference sequence). The CDR3 here is CASSSPAAGGSTDTQYF. The CDR3 coding sequence is TGTGCCAGCAGCTCCCCCGCAGCGGGGGGGAGCACAGATACGCAGTATTTT.

V and J are TRBV9 and TRBJ1-1, with a weak D call TRBD1 (5 bases). Germline V gene sequence: CDR1 SGDLS, CDR2 YYNGEE. The CDR3 loop spans 16 amino acids. V lost 4 bases to trimming and J lost 0 bases, with 16 bases between them. CDR3: CASSPGGGWVNTEAFF. The CDR3 nucleotides are TGTGCCAGCAGCCCCGGTGGGGGGTGGGTGAACACTGAAGCTTTCTTT.